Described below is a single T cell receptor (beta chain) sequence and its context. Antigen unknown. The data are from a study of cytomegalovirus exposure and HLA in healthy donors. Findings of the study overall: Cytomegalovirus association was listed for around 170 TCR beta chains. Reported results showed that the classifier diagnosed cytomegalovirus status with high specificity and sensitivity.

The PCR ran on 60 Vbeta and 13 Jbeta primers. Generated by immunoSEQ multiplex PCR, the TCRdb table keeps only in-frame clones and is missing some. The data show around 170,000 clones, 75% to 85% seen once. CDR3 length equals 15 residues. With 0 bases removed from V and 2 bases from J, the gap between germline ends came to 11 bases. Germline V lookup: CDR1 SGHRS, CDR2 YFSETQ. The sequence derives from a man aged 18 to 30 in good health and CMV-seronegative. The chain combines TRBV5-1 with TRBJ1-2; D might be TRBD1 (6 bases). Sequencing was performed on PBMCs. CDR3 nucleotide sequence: TGCGCCAGCAGCTTGGCCGGGACACAGAACTATGGCTACACCTTC. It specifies CASSLAGTQNYGYTF.